These T cell receptor beta chains were read from a single sample in a study of cytomegalovirus exposure and HLA in healthy donors. Libraries were prepared by immunoSEQ multiplex PCR; TCRdb keeps only in-frame clonotypes and omits some of them. The sample lists around 50,000 clones; roughly 80% were seen once. Sequenced input: PBMCs. Source of these receptors: a man aged 30 to 39 in good health and CMV-seronegative. CDR3s include the opening cysteine and the closing phenylalanine or tryptophan. A D gene is named only where the DNA matches it firmly. Some rows have no size entry. The others give once, few or many, or a class for an expanded clone.

clone size: .
J gene: TRBJ2-5
V gene: TRBV5-1
D gene: TRBD2
CDR3 protein: CASSPTSGGQETQYF
CDR3 DNA: TGCGCCAGCAGCCCTACTAGCGGGGGACAAGAGACCCAGTACTTC

clone size: .
J gene: TRBJ2-2
V gene: TRBV27
D gene: TRBD1
CDR3 protein: CASRSRAGTGNTGELFF
CDR3 DNA: TGTGCCAGCCGGTCGAGAGCCGGGACAGGGAACACCGGGGAGCTGTTTTTT

clone size: .
J gene: TRBJ2-1
V gene: TRBV6-5
D gene: TRBD2
CDR3 protein: CASSSASGRWNEQFF
CDR3 DNA: TGTGCCAGCAGTTCCGCTAGCGGGAGATGGAATGAGCAGTTCTTC

clone size: .
J gene: TRBJ1-4
V gene: TRBV6-5
D gene: .
CDR3 protein: CASSYDSERQEKLFF
CDR3 DNA: TGTGCCAGCAGTTACGACAGTGAGAGGCAGGAAAAACTGTTTTTT

clone size: .
J gene: TRBJ1-1
V gene: TRBV7-9
D gene: TRBD1
CDR3 protein: CASSVGQGAAEAFF
CDR3 DNA: TGTGCCAGCAGCGTGGGACAGGGGGCCGCTGAAGCTTTCTTT

clone size: .
J gene: TRBJ2-3
V gene: TRBV6-1
D gene: TRBD1
CDR3 protein: CASRDRNTDTQYF
CDR3 DNA: TGTGCCAGTCGGGACAGGAACACAGATACGCAGTATTTT

clone size: .
J gene: TRBJ2-2
V gene: TRBV11-2
D gene: .
CDR3 protein: CASSKGLMNTGELFF
CDR3 DNA: TGTGCCAGCAGCAAGGGACTGATGAACACCGGGGAGCTGTTTTTT

clone size: .
J gene: TRBJ1-5
V gene: TRBV19
D gene: TRBD1
CDR3 protein: CASSIPGQHRDQPQHF
CDR3 DNA: TGTGCCAGTAGTATTCCGGGACAGCACCGGGATCAGCCCCAGCATTTT

clone size: .
J gene: TRBJ1-5
V gene: TRBV2
D gene: .
CDR3 protein: CASSPPPLSNQPQHF
CDR3 DNA: TGTGCCAGCAGTCCCCCCCCACTTAGCAATCAGCCCCAGCATTTT

clone size: once
J gene: TRBJ2-2
V gene: TRBV11-2
D gene: .
CDR3 protein: CASSSRGAGGTGELFF
CDR3 DNA: TGTGCCAGCAGCTCCAGGGGGGCAGGGGGGACCGGGGAGCTGTTTTTT

clone size: .
J gene: TRBJ2-3
V gene: TRBV5-4
D gene: .
CDR3 protein: CASSPWATDTQYF
CDR3 DNA: TGTGCCAGCAGCCCGTGGGCCACAGATACGCAGTATTTT

clone size: .
J gene: TRBJ2-1
V gene: TRBV2
D gene: .
CDR3 protein: CASSGSNGYNEQFF
CDR3 DNA: TGTGCCAGCAGCGGGAGTAACGGCTACAATGAGCAGTTCTTC

clone size: .
J gene: TRBJ2-5
V gene: TRBV5-1
D gene: TRBD2
CDR3 protein: CASSRPTSGGGETQYF
CDR3 DNA: TGCGCCAGCAGCCGCCCGACTAGCGGGGGGGGAGAGACCCAGTACTTC

clone size: .
J gene: TRBJ1-5
V gene: TRBV25-1
D gene: .
CDR3 protein: CASSTGSSNQPQHF
CDR3 DNA: TGTGCCAGCAGTACAGGGTCCAGCAATCAGCCCCAGCATTTT

clone size: .
J gene: TRBJ2-1
V gene: TRBV6-5
D gene: TRBD1
CDR3 protein: CASKTGQGIYNEQFF
CDR3 DNA: TGTGCCAGCAAGACAGGACAGGGCATCTACAATGAGCAGTTCTTC

clone size: .
J gene: TRBJ2-7
V gene: TRBV19
D gene: .
CDR3 protein: CASSAGPGSYEQYF
CDR3 DNA: TGTGCCAGTAGTGCGGGACCTGGCTCCTACGAGCAGTACTTC

clone size: .
J gene: TRBJ2-5
V gene: TRBV6-6
D gene: TRBD1
CDR3 protein: CASTLTGIQETQYF
CDR3 DNA: TGTGCCAGCACCCTGACAGGGATCCAAGAGACCCAGTACTTC

clone size: .
J gene: TRBJ1-2
V gene: TRBV18
D gene: TRBD1
CDR3 protein: CASSQALLRDRETRSDGYTF
CDR3 DNA: TGTGCCAGCTCACAGGCTCTCCTCCGGGACAGAGAGACCCGAAGTGATGGCTACACCTTC

clone size: few
J gene: TRBJ1-1
V gene: TRBV4-3
D gene: .
CDR3 protein: CASSQDPVMNTEAFF
CDR3 DNA: TGCGCCAGCAGCCAAGATCCAGTCATGAACACTGAAGCTTTCTTT

clone size: .
J gene: TRBJ1-4
V gene: TRBV27
D gene: .
CDR3 protein: CASSLARGINEKLFF
CDR3 DNA: TGTGCCAGCAGTTTGGCCAGGGGTATTAATGAAAAACTGTTTTTT

clone size: .
J gene: TRBJ2-7
V gene: TRBV11-2
D gene: TRBD1
CDR3 protein: CASSPTGGPYEQYF
CDR3 DNA: TGTGCCAGCAGCCCAACAGGGGGGCCCTACGAGCAGTACTTC

clone size: .
J gene: TRBJ2-2
V gene: TRBV9
D gene: TRBD1
CDR3 protein: CASSVSPGQGNTGELFF
CDR3 DNA: TGTGCCAGCAGCGTCTCTCCGGGACAGGGGAACACCGGGGAGCTGTTTTTT

clone size: .
J gene: TRBJ1-3
V gene: TRBV15
D gene: .
CDR3 protein: CATSRFVGNTIYF
CDR3 DNA: TGTGCCACCAGCAGGTTCGTCGGAAACACCATATATTTT

clone size: .
J gene: TRBJ2-1
V gene: TRBV7-2
D gene: .
CDR3 protein: CASSLGTFVAPGEQFF
CDR3 DNA: TGTGCCAGCAGCTTAGGGACATTCGTGGCCCCTGGGGAGCAGTTCTTC

clone size: once
J gene: TRBJ1-5
V gene: TRBV29-1
D gene: .
CDR3 protein: CSARSVGQPQHF
CDR3 DNA: TGCAGCGCCCGTTCCGTCGGGCAGCCCCAGCATTTT

clone size: .
J gene: TRBJ2-5
V gene: TRBV25-1
D gene: .
CDR3 protein: CASSTASLSETQYF
CDR3 DNA: TGTGCCAGCAGTACCGCTAGCCTATCGGAGACCCAGTACTTC

clone size: .
J gene: TRBJ1-4
V gene: TRBV19
D gene: .
CDR3 protein: CASSPGLSRANEKLFF
CDR3 DNA: TGTGCCAGTAGTCCGGGACTCTCAAGGGCTAATGAAAAACTGTTTTTT

clone size: .
J gene: TRBJ1-4
V gene: TRBV7-9
D gene: TRBD1
CDR3 protein: CASSSGTGSQWEKLFF
CDR3 DNA: TGTGCCAGCAGCTCCGGGACAGGGTCTCAATGGGAAAAACTGTTTTTT